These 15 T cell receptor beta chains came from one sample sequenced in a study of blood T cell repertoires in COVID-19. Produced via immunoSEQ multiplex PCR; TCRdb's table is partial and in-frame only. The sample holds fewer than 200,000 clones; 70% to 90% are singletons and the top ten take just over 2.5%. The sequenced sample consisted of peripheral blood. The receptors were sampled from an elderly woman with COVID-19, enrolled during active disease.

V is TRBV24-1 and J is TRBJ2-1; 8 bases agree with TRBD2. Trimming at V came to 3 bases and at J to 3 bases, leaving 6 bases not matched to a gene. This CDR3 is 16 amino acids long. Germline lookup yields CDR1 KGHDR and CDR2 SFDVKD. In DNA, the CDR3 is TGTGCCACCAGTGATAACGGGAGGGCGTACTACAATGAGCAGTTCTTC. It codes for CATSDNGRAYYNEQFF.

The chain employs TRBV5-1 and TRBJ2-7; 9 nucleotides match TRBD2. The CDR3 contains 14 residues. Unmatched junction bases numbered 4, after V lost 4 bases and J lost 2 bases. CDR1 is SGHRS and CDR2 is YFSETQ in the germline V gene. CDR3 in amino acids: CASSETSGAYEQYF. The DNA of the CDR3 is TGCGCCAGCAGCGAGACTAGCGGTGCCTACGAGCAGTACTTC.

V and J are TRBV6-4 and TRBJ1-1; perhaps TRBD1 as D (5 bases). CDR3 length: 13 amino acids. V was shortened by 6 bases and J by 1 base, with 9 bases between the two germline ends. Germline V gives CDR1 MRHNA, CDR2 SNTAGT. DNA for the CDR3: TGTGCCAGCAGACAGGACCCGAACACTGAAGCTTTCTTT. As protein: CASRQDPNTEAFF.

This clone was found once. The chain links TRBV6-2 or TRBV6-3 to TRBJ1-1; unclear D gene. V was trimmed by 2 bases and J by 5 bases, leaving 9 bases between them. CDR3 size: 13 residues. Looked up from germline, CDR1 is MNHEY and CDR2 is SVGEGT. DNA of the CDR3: TGTGCCAGCAGTTACACCCAGGAAACTGAAGCTTTCTTT. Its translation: CASSYTQETEAFF.

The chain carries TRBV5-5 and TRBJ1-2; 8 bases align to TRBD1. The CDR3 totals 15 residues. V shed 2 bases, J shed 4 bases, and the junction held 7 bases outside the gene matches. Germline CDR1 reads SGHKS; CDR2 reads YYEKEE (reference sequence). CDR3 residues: CASSLTGQGGYGYTF. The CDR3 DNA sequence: TGTGCCAGCAGCTTAACCGGACAGGGAGGCTATGGCTACACCTTC.

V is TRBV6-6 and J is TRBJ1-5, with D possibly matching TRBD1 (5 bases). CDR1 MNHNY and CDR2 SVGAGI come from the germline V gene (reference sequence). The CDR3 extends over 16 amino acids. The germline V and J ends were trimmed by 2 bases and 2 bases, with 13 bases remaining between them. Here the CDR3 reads CASSYVSGRGNQPQHF. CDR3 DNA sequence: TGTGCCAGCAGTTACGTTTCGGGCAGGGGCAATCAGCCCCAGCATTTT.

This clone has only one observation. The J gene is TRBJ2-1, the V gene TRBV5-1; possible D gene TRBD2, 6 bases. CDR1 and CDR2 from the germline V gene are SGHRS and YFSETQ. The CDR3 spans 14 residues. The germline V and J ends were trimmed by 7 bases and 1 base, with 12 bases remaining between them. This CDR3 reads CASQRDSSYNEQFF. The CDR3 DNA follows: TGCGCCAGCCAACGGGACTCTTCCTACAATGAGCAGTTCTTC.

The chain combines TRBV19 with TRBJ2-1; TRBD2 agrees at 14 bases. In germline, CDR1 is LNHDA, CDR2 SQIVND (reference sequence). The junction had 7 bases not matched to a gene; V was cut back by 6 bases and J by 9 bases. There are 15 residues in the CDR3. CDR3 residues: CASSPGLAGGGEQFF. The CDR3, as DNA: TGTGCCAGTAGCCCTGGACTAGCGGGAGGAGGTGAGCAGTTCTTC.

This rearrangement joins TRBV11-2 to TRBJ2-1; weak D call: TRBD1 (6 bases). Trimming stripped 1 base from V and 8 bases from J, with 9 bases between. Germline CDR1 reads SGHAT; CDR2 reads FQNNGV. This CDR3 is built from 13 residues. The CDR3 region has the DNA TGTGCCAGCAGCTTAGCGGGACAAGATGAGCAGTTCTTC. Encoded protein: CASSLAGQDEQFF.

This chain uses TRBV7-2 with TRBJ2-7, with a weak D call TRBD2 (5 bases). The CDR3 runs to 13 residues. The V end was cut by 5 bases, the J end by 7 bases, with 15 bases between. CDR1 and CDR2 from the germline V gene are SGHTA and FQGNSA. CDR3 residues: CASSGVSRGEQYF. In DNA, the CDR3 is TGTGCCAGCAGCGGTGTCTCCCGGGGTGAGCAGTACTTC. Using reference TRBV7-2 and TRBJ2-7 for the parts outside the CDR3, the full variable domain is GAGVSQSPSNKVTEKGKDVELRCDPISGHTALYWYRQSLGQGLEFLIYFQGNSAPDKSGLPSDRFSAERTGGSVSTLTIQRTQQEDSAVYLCASSGVSRGEQYFGPGTRLTVT.

CDR3 sequence: CASSHSPGLANEQFF. For the CDR3, the DNA is TGCGCCAGCAGCCATTCCCCGGGACTAGCAAATGAGCAGTTCTTC. The chain is built from TRBV4-3 and TRBJ2-1; TRBD2 agrees at 9 bases. The CDR3 totals 15 residues. V was pared by 3 bases and J by 7 bases, with 7 bases of the junction left unmatched. Germline CDR1 reads LGHNA; CDR2 reads YSLEER.

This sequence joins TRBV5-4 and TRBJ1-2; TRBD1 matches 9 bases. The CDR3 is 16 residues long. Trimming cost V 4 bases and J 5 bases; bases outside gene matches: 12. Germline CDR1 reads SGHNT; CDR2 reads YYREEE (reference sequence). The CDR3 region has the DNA TGTGCCAGCAGCGTTTTGGGACAGGGCATCGGGTATGGCTACACCTTC. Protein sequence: CASSVLGQGIGYGYTF.

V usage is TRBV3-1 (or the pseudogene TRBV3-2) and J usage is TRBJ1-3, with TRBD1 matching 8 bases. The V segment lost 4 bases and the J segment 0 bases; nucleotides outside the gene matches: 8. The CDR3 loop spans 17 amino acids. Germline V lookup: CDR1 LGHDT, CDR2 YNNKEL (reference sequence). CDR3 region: CASSPPDRADSGNTIYF. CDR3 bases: TGTGCCAGCAGCCCGCCGGACAGGGCCGACTCTGGAAACACCATATATTTT.

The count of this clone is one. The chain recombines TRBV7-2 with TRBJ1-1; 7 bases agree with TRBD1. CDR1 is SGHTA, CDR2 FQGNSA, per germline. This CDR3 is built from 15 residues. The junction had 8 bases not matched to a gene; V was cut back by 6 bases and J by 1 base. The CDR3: CASRIRDRKNTEAFF. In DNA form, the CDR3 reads TGTGCCAGCAGGATCAGGGACAGAAAGAACACTGAAGCTTTCTTT.

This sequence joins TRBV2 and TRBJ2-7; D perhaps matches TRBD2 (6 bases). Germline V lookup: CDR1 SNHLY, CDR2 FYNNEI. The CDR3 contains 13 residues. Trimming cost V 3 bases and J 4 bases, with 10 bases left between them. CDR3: CASSEGGAYEQYF. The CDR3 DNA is TGTGCCAGCAGTGAGGGGGGTGCTTACGAGCAGTACTTC. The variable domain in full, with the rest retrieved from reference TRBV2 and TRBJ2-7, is EPEVTQTPSHQVTQMGQEVILRCVPISNHLYFYWYRQILGQKVEFLVSFYNNEISEKSEIFDDQFSVERPDGSNFTLKIRSTKLEDSAMYFCASSEGGAYEQYFGPGTRLTVT.